These T cell receptor beta chains were read from a single sample in a study of T-cell reconstitution after alpha-beta-depleted transplantation in children. TCRdb fed the PCR reads into MiXCR, producing one record per CDR3 protein. The sample yields some 200,000 distinct CDR3 sequences, around 5.9% seen once. The source was PBMCs, collected before TCRalphabeta/CD19-depleted stem cell transplant. The receptors were gathered from a girl under three years old with combined immunodeficiency, due to receive a stem cell transplant. The CDR3 runs from the conserved cysteine through the conserved F or W. D genes are given only for firm matches. Size is omitted from some rows. Given values are once, few, many or a class for expanded clones.

NA	many	TRBV7-3	TRBJ2-7	CASSSEDRGSYEQYF	TGTGCCAGCAGCTCCGAGGACAGAGGATCCTACGAGCAGTACTTC
NA	many	TRBV29-1	TRBJ1-4	CSIPWRGASEKLFF	TGCAGCATCCCCTGGAGAGGAGCCTCTGAAAAACTGTTTTTT
NA	many	TRBV20-1	TRBJ2-3	CSAITDTQYF	TGCAGTGCTATCACAGATACGCAGTATTTT
NA	many	TRBV9	TRBJ1-1	CASSVPGSEAFF	TGTGCCAGCAGCGTACCCGGGTCTGAAGCTTTCTTT
NA	many	TRBV6-2/TRBV6-3	TRBJ2-2	CASSYYSGELFF	TGTGCCAGCAGTTACTACTCCGGGGAGCTGTTTTTT
NA	few	TRBV5-5	TRBJ2-1	CASSLPGAGEQFF	TGTGCCAGCAGTCTACCAGGGGCGGGTGAGCAGTTCTTC
NA	many	TRBV11-2	TRBJ2-5	CASSHTLYQETQYF	TGTGCCAGCAGTCATACCTTGTACCAAGAGACCCAGTACTTC
NA	NA	TRBV7-7	TRBJ2-7	CASSTNFGAYEQYF	TGTGCTAGCAGCACCAATTTTGGGGCCTACGAGCAGTACTTC
NA	many	TRBV7-9	TRBJ2-1	CASLGHYNEQFF	TGTGCCAGCCTGGGACACTACAATGAGCAGTTCTTC
TRBD2	many	TRBV10-3	TRBJ2-1	CAISGVAASGGAGSYNEQFF	TGTGCCATCAGTGGGGTCGCGGCTAGCGGGGGGGCCGGTTCCTACAATGAGCAGTTCTTC
NA	few	TRBV6-2/TRBV6-3	TRBJ2-7	CASSYPGGGNEQYF	TGTGCCAGCAGTTACCCGGGTGGGGGGAACGAGCAGTACTTC
NA	many	TRBV7-2	TRBJ2-7	CASSLFDSVGEQYF	TGTGCCAGCAGCTTATTTGACAGCGTAGGGGAGCAGTACTTC
NA	many	TRBV9	TRBJ2-6	CASSVLGGANVLTF	TGTGCCAGCAGCGTCCTCGGAGGGGCCAACGTCCTGACTTTC
TRBD2	few	TRBV7-8	TRBJ2-2	CASSLVAPLAGLLTGELFF	TGTGCCAGCAGCTTAGTGGCCCCTTTAGCGGGACTCCTCACCGGGGAGCTGTTTTTT
TRBD1	many	TRBV9	TRBJ2-5	CASSVGTGSSSETQYF	TGTGCCAGCAGCGTAGGGACAGGGTCATCATCGGAGACCCAGTACTTC
NA	many	TRBV7-9	TRBJ2-5	CASSLSPGAAWETQYF	TGTGCCAGCAGCCTGAGTCCGGGAGCAGCATGGGAGACCCAGTACTTC
NA	many	TRBV6-5	TRBJ2-5	CASSYLEDQETQYF	TGTGCCAGCAGTTATCTGGAGGACCAAGAGACCCAGTACTTC
TRBD2	many	TRBV29-1	TRBJ2-3	CSVRRLAGGLITDTQYF	TGCAGCGTTCGAAGACTAGCGGGGGGCCTAATCACAGATACGCAGTATTTT
NA	many	TRBV6-5	TRBJ2-5	CASSPTRETQYF	TGTGCCAGCAGCCCGACTAGGGAGACCCAGTACTTC
NA	few	TRBV5-5	TRBJ2-7	CASSFTSSSYEQYF	TGTGCCAGCAGCTTTACATCCTCTTCCTACGAGCAGTACTTC
NA	NA	TRBV18	TRBJ2-5	CASSPEGLKTQYF	TGTGCCAGCTCACCAGAAGGGTTGAAGACCCAGTACTTC
TRBD2	many	TRBV28	TRBJ2-7	CASSFSLAVTYEQYF	TGTGCCAGCAGTTTCTCACTAGCGGTCACCTACGAGCAGTACTTC
NA	many	TRBV12-3/TRBV12-4	TRBJ2-4	CASSSPGLGNIQYF	TGTGCCAGCAGTTCCCCGGGCCTAGGGAACATTCAGTACTTC
NA	many	TRBV5-1	TRBJ2-1	CASSLGDGAFFPYNEQFF	TGCGCCAGCAGCTTGGGAGACGGGGCCTTCTTTCCCTACAATGAGCAGTTCTTC
NA	few	TRBV7-8	TRBJ2-5	CASSSIVGARTQYF	TGTGCCAGCAGCTCAATCGTTGGGGCTCGGACCCAGTACTTC
NA	many	TRBV20-1	TRBJ2-7	CSARDLNWLAHEQYF	TGCAGTGCTAGAGATCTGAATTGGCTAGCCCACGAGCAGTACTTC
TRBD2	many	TRBV20-1	TRBJ2-1	CSARGRLAEFYTPWGNEQFF	TGCAGTGCTAGGGGACGCCTAGCGGAATTCTACACGCCATGGGGCAATGAGCAGTTCTTC
NA	many	TRBV4-1	TRBJ2-4	CASSQPPAGNIQYF	TGCGCCAGCAGCCAACCCCCGGCGGGGAACATTCAGTACTTC
NA	NA	TRBV24-1	TRBJ1-5	CATSDLGASNQPQHF	TGTGCCACCAGTGATTTGGGAGCGAGCAATCAGCCCCAGCATTTT
NA	many	TRBV9	TRBJ1-1	CASSVEGGGAETEAFF	TGTGCCAGCAGCGTAGAAGGCGGAGGGGCAGAAACTGAAGCTTTCTTT
NA	many	TRBV28	TRBJ1-2	CASSGQPPYGYTF	TGTGCCAGCAGTGGACAGCCACCCTATGGCTACACCTTC
NA	many	TRBV21-1	TRBJ1-1	CASSKPRGRTEAFF	TGTGCCAGCAGCAAACCAAGGGGAAGGACTGAAGCTTTCTTT
TRBD1	few	TRBV6-5	TRBJ2-5	CASSYPLGQGAETQYF	TGTGCCAGCAGTTACCCACTCGGACAGGGGGCTGAGACCCAGTACTTC
TRBD1	many	TRBV7-3	TRBJ2-7	CASSYGQGHEQYF	TGTGCCAGCAGCTACGGACAGGGGCACGAGCAGTACTTC
TRBD2	many	TRBV7-9	TRBJ2-1	CASSYPSGGARGRSYNEQFF	TGTGCCAGCAGCTACCCTAGCGGGGGGGCCCGCGGGAGATCCTACAATGAGCAGTTCTTC
NA	many	TRBV3-1	TRBJ1-2	CASSQDPNSYGYTF	TGTGCCAGCAGCCAAGATCCCAACAGCTATGGCTACACCTTC
NA	many	TRBV2	TRBJ2-3	CAILTSGEQGTDTQYF	TGTGCCATTCTTACCTCAGGGGAGCAGGGCACAGATACGCAGTATTTT
TRBD1	many	TRBV20-1	TRBJ2-7	CSAKWTGQNFYEQYF	TGCAGTGCGAAATGGACAGGGCAAAATTTCTACGAGCAGTACTTC
NA	many	TRBV7-3	TRBJ2-1	CASSLSHSSDEQFF	TGTGCCAGCAGCTTATCACACTCCTCTGATGAGCAGTTCTTC
TRBD1	many	TRBV4-1	TRBJ1-1	CASSQAGQGGTEAFF	TGCGCCAGCAGCCAAGCGGGACAGGGTGGCACTGAAGCTTTCTTT
TRBD2	many	TRBV29-1	TRBJ2-5	CSVDWREGYQETQYF	TGCAGCGTTGATTGGCGGGAGGGGTACCAAGAGACCCAGTACTTC
NA	many	TRBV20-1	TRBJ2-7	CSARRNYEQYF	TGCAGTGCTAGAAGGAACTACGAGCAGTACTTC
TRBD1	many	TRBV6-2/TRBV6-3	TRBJ2-7	CASSPRDRASYEQYF	TGTGCCAGCAGCCCCCGGGACAGGGCTTCCTACGAGCAGTACTTC
TRBD2	many	TRBV29-1	TRBJ2-1	CSVGERGGYNEQFF	TGCAGCGTTGGGGAGCGGGGGGGCTACAATGAGCAGTTCTTC
NA	many	TRBV20-1	TRBJ2-7	CSARDLGSKFFYEQYF	TGCAGTGCTAGAGATCTTGGCAGCAAGTTTTTCTACGAGCAGTACTTC